Below are 5 T cell receptor beta chains sequenced from a single sample in a study of T cell responses to AZD1222 COVID-19 vaccine. Assay used: immunoSEQ multiplex PCR; TCRdb lists only in-frame clones, some missing. The sample has 97,000 or so clones, approximately 90% seen once. The sequences come from peripheral blood, collected 28 days after the second AZD1222 dose. The source of these receptors is an adult who received the AZD1222 COVID-19 vaccine.

The chain combines TRBV28 with TRBJ2-7; 10 bases agree with TRBD1. The CDR3 is made up of 13 amino acids. From germline, CDR1 is MDHEN and CDR2 SYDVKM. The V gene end was trimmed by 8 bases and the J gene end by 4 bases; junction bases not matched to a gene: 5. The DNA of the CDR3 is TGTGCCAGCGCGGGACAGGGGACTTACGAGCAGTACTTC. It specifies CASAGQGTYEQYF.

The V and J genes are TRBV5-1 and TRBJ2-5; 11 bases match TRBD1. Trimming cost V 4 bases and J 5 bases; bases outside gene matches: 7. Germline-derived CDR1 and CDR2 are SGHRS and YFSETQ. The CDR3 sequence is 15 residues long. The DNA of the CDR3 is TGCGCCAGCAGCAGATGGGACAGGGGGTTGGAGACCCAGTACTTC. Translating gives CASSRWDRGLETQYF.

J is TRBJ1-5 and V is TRBV7-9; TRBD1 agrees at 7 bases. This CDR3 contains 14 residues. The V gene end was trimmed by 5 bases and the J gene end by 6 bases; junction bases not matched to a gene: 7. From germline, CDR1 is SEHNR and CDR2 FQNEAQ (reference sequence). The CDR3 coding sequence is TGTGCCAGCAGCCGAACAGGGGATGGTCAGCCCCAGCATTTT. It specifies CASSRTGDGQPQHF.

The J gene is TRBJ2-7, the V gene TRBV3-1 (or the pseudogene TRBV3-2), with 7 positions matching TRBD2. Germline V lookup: CDR1 LGHDT, CDR2 YNNKEL (reference sequence). The CDR3 runs 15 residues. V gave up 4 bases and J gave up 3 bases; unmatched junction bases: 9. In DNA form, the CDR3 reads TGTGCCAGCAGCCCTCTGGCGGGAGTAGGCTACGAGCAGTACTTC. Its translation: CASSPLAGVGYEQYF.

The chain employs TRBV23-1 and TRBJ2-7; D remains ambiguous. TRBV23-1 is marked as an open reading frame, function uncertain. Trimming left V 2 bases short and J 5 bases short, with 22 bases between. The CDR3 loop spans 17 amino acids. The CDR3, as DNA: TGCGCCAGCAGTCAAGTTTCTAAGGGCAAGTTTGCTGACGAGCAGTACTTC. This sequence encodes CASSQVSKGKFADEQYF.